The 14 T cell receptor beta chains below come from one sample, sequenced in a study of esophageal squamous cell carcinoma under preoperative chemotherapy. The time point: after preoperative PTX-NDP chemotherapy. One entry per CDR3 protein results from TCRdb running MiXCR on the PCR reads. This sample has 30,000 or so distinct CDR3 sequences, with under 60% found just once. Sample collection occurred from a patient given preoperative chemotherapy. All receptors come from a human donor with esophageal squamous cell carcinoma. The donor label of this sample is uncertain.

The rearrangement links TRBV19 to TRBJ2-1, with 10 bases that match TRBD1. Germline loops: CDR1 LNHDA, CDR2 SQIVND (reference sequence). CDR3 length equals 16 residues. Trimming took 3 bases from V and 9 from J; bases not matched to a gene: 11. As DNA, the CDR3 is TGTGCCAGTAGTATTGGTTTCGGGACAGGGGCGGTTGAGCAGTTCTTC. This sequence encodes CASSIGFGTGAVEQFF.

As regards this clonotype: One end of the junction does not line up with germline, which may come from a read error. The chain links TRBV6-5 to TRBJ2-5; 10 bases match TRBD2. Germline CDR1 reads MNHEY; CDR2 reads SVGAGI. The CDR3 length is 16 residues. CDR3 in DNA: TGTGTCAGCAGTTACTCTCTAGCGGGAGCCCGGGAGACCCAGTACTTC. It encodes CVSSYSLAGARETQYF.

The rearrangement uses TRBV7-8 and TRBJ2-3, with TRBD2 as a possible D gene (7 bases). The J call may be mistaken, given a closer DNA end match to TRBJ2-7. Germline CDR1 reads SGHVS; CDR2 reads FQNEAQ. CDR3 length equals 15 residues. CDR3 nucleotides: TGTGCTGGGGGCTTCGGCGGGGGCGACCAAGAGACGCAGTACTTC. It codes for CAGGFGGGDQETQYF.

This clonotype was detected only a few times. It may be a read error: a sequence one base away is much more abundant. V is TRBV27 and J is TRBJ2-1, with D maybe TRBD2 (6 bases). V was clipped by 2 bases and J by 10 bases, with 15 bases between them. Looked up from germline, CDR1 is MNHEY and CDR2 is SMNVEV (reference sequence). CDR3 size: 14 residues. DNA of the CDR3: TGTGCCAGCAGTTTAGGCAAAGCGGGTTACGAGCAGTTCTTC. Translation: CASSLGKAGYEQFF.

Remarks on this clonotype: At one of its ends the junction is not consistent with the germline gene, which may arise from a read error. The V and J genes are TRBV6-1 and TRBJ2-5; D not resolved. Germline CDR1 is MNHNS and CDR2 is SASEGT. This CDR3 has 14 residues. DNA of the CDR3: TGTGCCGGCAGGCGGCGGCGAGCCGACGACACGCAGTACTTC. Translation gives CAGRRRRADDTQYF.

The chain links TRBV11-2 to TRBJ2-3; 7 bases are a match to TRBD2. Losses at the gene ends were 5 bases for V and 5 bases for J; bases not matched to a gene: 10. Looked up from germline, CDR1 is SGHAT and CDR2 is FQNNGV. The CDR3 has 15 residues. The CDR3 sequence is CASSPPSRGIDTQYF. The CDR3 nucleotides are TGTGCCAGCAGCCCGCCTTCGCGGGGGATAGATACGCAGTATTTT.

The chain links TRBV7-2 to TRBJ2-4, with a tentative D call TRBD1 (5 bases). This CDR3 spans 14 amino acids. V dropped 9 bases and J dropped 12 bases, with 24 bases sitting between them. CDR1 is SGHTA, CDR2 FQGNSA, per germline. DNA for the CDR3: TGTGCCAGGAGCCAATTGGGCAGGGAAGGCACTCAGTACTTC. Amino acid sequence: CARSQLGREGTQYF.

The J gene is TRBJ2-2, the V gene TRBV6-1; D might be TRBD1 (6 bases). The better agreement between TRBJ2-3 and the DNA end casts doubt on the J call. Germline V lookup: CDR1 MNHNS, CDR2 SASEGT. The CDR3 spans 13 residues. The CDR3 DNA is TGTGCCCGCCGGGCTGACCGGGCAGGGGAGCAGTATTTT. Translating it yields CARRADRAGEQYF.

The rearrangement uses TRBV7-2 and TRBJ2-4; 9 nucleotides agree with TRBD2. The CDR3 sequence is 14 residues long. Germline CDR1 SGHTA, CDR2 FQGNSA. CDR3 DNA sequence: TGTGCGGGGCGCGGGGGGGGCAGCCAAGGGATCCAGTACTTC. It codes for CAGRGGGSQGIQYF.

This clonotype came up a few times. The chain has TRBV6-2 or TRBV6-3 and TRBJ2-7, with 12 bases identical to TRBD2. The junction had 5 bases not matched to a gene; V was cut back by 5 bases and J by 0 bases. There are 16 residues in the CDR3. The germline V gene has CDR1 MNHEY and CDR2 SVGEGT. The CDR3 nucleotides are TGTGCCAGCAGTCAAGGGACTAGCGGGCTCTCCTACGAGCAGTACTTC. Translating gives CASSQGTSGLSYEQYF.

This clonotype was observed at least ten times. The chain recombines TRBV12-3 or TRBV12-4 with TRBJ2-2; TRBD1 agrees at 9 bases. J was trimmed by 5 bases and V by 3 bases; bases with no gene match: 4. CDR3 length: 15 residues. CDR3 in amino acids: CASSFGDRVTGELFF. Written as DNA, the CDR3 is TGTGCCAGCAGTTTCGGGGACAGGGTTACCGGGGAGCTGTTTTTT.

With respect to this clonotype: Sequence at one end of the junction differs from germline and may be a read error. The V gene is TRBV7-2, the J gene TRBJ2-5; 8 bases line up with TRBD2. The germline CDR1 and CDR2 sequences are SGHTA and FQGNSA. This CDR3 region has 14 residues. The CDR3 sequence is CAGSGGRAQEIQYF. CDR3 in DNA: TGTGCGGGGAGCGGGGGTCGTGCCCAAGAGATCCAGTACTTC.

On this clonotype itself: Germline and junction disagree at one end, which may indicate a read error. The chain joins TRBV7-8 to TRBJ2-3, with D unresolved. This CDR3 spans 16 amino acids. The germline V gene has CDR1 SGHVS and CDR2 FQNEAQ. CDR3: CASSRLQAVSTETQFF. The CDR3 region has the DNA TGTGCCAGCAGCCGCCTCCAGGCTGTGAGCACAGAGACGCAGTTTTTT. The full variable domain, completed using reference TRBV7-8 and TRBJ2-3, is GAGVSQSPRYKVAKRGQDVALRCDPISGHVSLFWYQQALGQGPEFLTYFQNEAQLDKSGLPSDRFFAERPEGSVSTLKIQRTQQEDSAVYLCASSRLQAVSTETQFFGPGTRLTVL.

Details on this clonotype: This could be a read error, since a much larger clone is one nucleotide away. The DNA of the CDR3 is TGTGCCAGCATTAATAGCGGGGGGGCCTACGAGCAGTTCTTC. Its protein product is CASINSGGAYEQFF. This rearrangement joins TRBV6-5 to TRBJ2-1; 11 bases align to TRBD2. The germline V gene has CDR1 MNHEY and CDR2 SVGAGI. CDR3 length: 14 residues. The junction had 9 bases not matched to a gene; V was cut back by 7 bases and J by 10 bases.